The sequence of this T cell receptor beta chain was determined in a study of Ad26.COV2.S vaccination and SARS-CoV-2 variants. Overall study: As a participant in COV1001, the donor was in the Ad26.COV2.S trial arm. Ad26.COV2.S, an intramuscular injection, was given once or twice 56 days apart.

About this clone itself: No antigen is known for it.

Study findings and constraints: Spike-specific TCR breadth was greater in vaccine than placebo recipients.

The data were produced by immunoSEQ multiplex PCR, yet TCRdb's version contains in-frame clones alone and is incomplete. The data hold about half a million clones, with 80% to 90% observed a single time. Treatment defined: around 19 received Ad26.COV2.S at low or high dose, single or two shots; 5 received placebo; per-sample allocation not given. After the first vaccine or placebo injection, samples were drawn on day 63. Vaccination used an Ad26 vector expressing Wuhan-strain SARS-CoV-2 spike. Germline assignment: CDR1 SEHNR and CDR2 FQNEAQ (reference sequence). V was pared by 5 bases and J by 12 bases, with 20 bases between. This CDR3 region has 14 residues.

This clonotype was sampled from a person aged 18-60 years who received the Ad26.COV2.S COVID-19 vaccine or a placebo. The source was peripheral blood, collected in a trial of Ad26.COV2.S vaccine versus placebo. The rearrangement uses TRBV7-9 and TRBJ2-1; tentative D call: TRBD2 (8 bases). CDR3 protein: CASSPAGGLVTQFF. The CDR3 DNA is TGTGCCAGCAGCCCCGCAGGGGGACTAGTGACGCAGTTCTTC. The variable domain in full, completed from reference TRBV7-9 and TRBJ2-1, reads DTGVSQNPRHKITKRGQNVTFRCDPISEHNRLYWYRQTLGQGPEFLTYFQNEAQLEKSRLLSDRFSAERPKGSFSTLEIQRTEQGDSAMYLCASSPAGGLVTQFFGPGTRLTVL.